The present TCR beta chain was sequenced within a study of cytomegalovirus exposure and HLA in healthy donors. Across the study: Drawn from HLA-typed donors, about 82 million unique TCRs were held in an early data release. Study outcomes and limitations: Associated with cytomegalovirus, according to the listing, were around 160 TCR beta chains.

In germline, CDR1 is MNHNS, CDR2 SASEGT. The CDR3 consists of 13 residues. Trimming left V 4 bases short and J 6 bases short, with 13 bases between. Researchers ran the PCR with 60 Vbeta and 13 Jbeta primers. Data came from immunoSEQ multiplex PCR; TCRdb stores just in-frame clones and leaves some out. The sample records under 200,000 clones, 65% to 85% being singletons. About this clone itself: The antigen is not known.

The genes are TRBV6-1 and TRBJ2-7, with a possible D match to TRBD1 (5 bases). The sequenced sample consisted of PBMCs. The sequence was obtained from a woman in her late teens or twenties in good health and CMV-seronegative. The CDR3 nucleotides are TGTGCCAGCAGTGCTATCAGGGTTCTCGAGCAGTACTTC. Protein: CASSAIRVLEQYF.